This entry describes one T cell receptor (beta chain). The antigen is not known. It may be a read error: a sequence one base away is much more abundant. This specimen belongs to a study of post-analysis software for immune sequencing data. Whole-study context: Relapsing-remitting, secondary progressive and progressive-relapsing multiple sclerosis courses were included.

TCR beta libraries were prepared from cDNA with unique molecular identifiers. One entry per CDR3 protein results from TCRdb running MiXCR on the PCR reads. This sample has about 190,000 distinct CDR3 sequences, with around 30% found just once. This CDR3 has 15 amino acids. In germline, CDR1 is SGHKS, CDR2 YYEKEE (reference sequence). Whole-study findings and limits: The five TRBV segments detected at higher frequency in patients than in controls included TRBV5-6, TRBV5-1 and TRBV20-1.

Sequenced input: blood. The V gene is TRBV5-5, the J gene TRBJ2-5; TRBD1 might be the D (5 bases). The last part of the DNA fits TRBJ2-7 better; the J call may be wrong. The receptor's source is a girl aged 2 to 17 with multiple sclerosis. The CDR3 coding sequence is TGTGCCAGCAGCTTGGGGGCAGGGCAATACTACGAGCAGTACTTC. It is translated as CASSLGAGQYYEQYF.